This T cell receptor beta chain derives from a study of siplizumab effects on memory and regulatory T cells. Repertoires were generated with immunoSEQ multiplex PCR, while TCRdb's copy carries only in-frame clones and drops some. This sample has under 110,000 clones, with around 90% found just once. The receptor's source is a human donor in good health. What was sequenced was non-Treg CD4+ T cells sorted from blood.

The CDR3 nucleotides read TGCAGCGTCCTACCGGCGGCAGTGAACACCGGGGAGCTGTTTTTT. Its translation: CSVLPAAVNTGELFF. The genes are TRBV29-1 and TRBJ2-2, with unresolved D. With 6 bases removed from V and 1 base from J, the gap between germline ends came to 15 bases. Germline V gene lookup returns CDR1 SQVTM and CDR2 ANQGSEA. There are 15 residues in the CDR3.